Following are 6 T cell receptor beta chains from one sample sequenced in a study of Graves' ophthalmopathy and Graves' hyperthyroidism. As the template, RNA transcripts were used to amplify TCR beta CDR3 regions. RT-PCR with HTBI primers came first, then second-round multiplex PCR. TCRdb re-derived calls from the multiplex PCR reads in MiXCR, one entry per CDR3 protein. The sample comprises about 740,000 distinct CDR3 sequences, approximately 40% of which are singletons, and about 40% rests with the top ten. Source material: peripheral blood. Source of these receptors: an adult man with Graves' ophthalmopathy.

This clonotype was found many times. The chain carries TRBV12-3 or TRBV12-4 and TRBJ1-6, with no clear D. V lost 4 bases to trimming and J lost 7 bases, with 8 bases between them. The CDR3 has 13 amino acids. This CDR3 reads CASSSPPNSPLHF. CDR3 sequence (DNA): TGTGCCAGCAGTTCCCCCCCCAATTCACCCCTCCACTTT.

The rearrangement joins TRBV25-1 to TRBJ2-2; D is unresolved. Germline CDR1 MGHDK, CDR2 SYGVNS. The V gene lost 4 bases and the J gene lost 6 bases, with 15 bases spanning the gap. The CDR3 spans 15 residues. Here the CDR3 DNA reads TGTGCCAGCAGTGCTAAAGGGATGATTCCCGGGGAGCTGTTTTTT. The encoded protein is CASSAKGMIPGELFF. Supplemented by reference TRBV25-1 and TRBJ2-2, the full variable domain reads EADIYQTPRYLVIGTGKKITLECSQTMGHDKMYWYQQDPGMELHLIHYSYGVNSTEKGDLSSESTVSRIRTEHFPLTLESARPSHTSQYLCASSAKGMIPGELFFGEGSRLTVL.

This clonotype was detected a few times. The V call is TRBV12-3 or TRBV12-4, the J call TRBJ1-1, with D possibly being TRBD1 (5 bases). V shed 6 bases and J shed 1 base, with 9 bases lying between them. This CDR3 region has 13 residues. The CDR3 DNA follows: TGTGCCAGCAGAGCGGGGGGGAACACTGAAGCTTTCTTT. This encodes CASRAGGNTEAFF.

The chain joins TRBV4-3 to TRBJ1-3; D remains ambiguous. Trimming pared 8 bases from V and 4 bases from J, leaving 6 bases between. The CDR3 is 11 amino acids. Germline V gives CDR1 LGHNA, CDR2 YSLEER. The CDR3 loop is CASAQGNTIYF. The DNA for the CDR3 is TGCGCCAGCGCACAGGGAAACACCATATATTTT.

The V call is TRBV19, the J call TRBJ2-7; D gene unclear. CDR3 size: 14 residues. From germline, CDR1 is LNHDA and CDR2 SQIVND (reference sequence). V was pared by 6 bases and J by 0 bases, with 12 bases between. The chain's CDR3 is CASRRDDSSYEQYF. CDR3 bases: TGTGCCAGTAGAAGGGATGATAGCTCCTACGAGCAGTACTTC.

The rearrangement uses TRBV7-9 and TRBJ1-2, with TRBD1 matching 10 bases. V lost 5 bases and J lost 5; bases outside the gene matches: 8. Germline-derived CDR1 and CDR2 are SEHNR and FQNEAQ (reference sequence). This CDR3 comprises 15 residues. The CDR3 sequence is CASSGRTGGEYGYTF. The CDR3, as DNA: TGTGCCAGCAGCGGGCGGACAGGGGGAGAATATGGCTACACCTTC. Full variable domain (rest looked up from reference TRBV7-9 and TRBJ1-2): DTGVSQNPRHKITKRGQNVTFRCDPISEHNRLYWYRQTLGQGPEFLTYFQNEAQLEKSRLLSDRFSAERPKGSFSTLEIQRTEQGDSAMYLCASSGRTGGEYGYTFGSGTRLTVV.